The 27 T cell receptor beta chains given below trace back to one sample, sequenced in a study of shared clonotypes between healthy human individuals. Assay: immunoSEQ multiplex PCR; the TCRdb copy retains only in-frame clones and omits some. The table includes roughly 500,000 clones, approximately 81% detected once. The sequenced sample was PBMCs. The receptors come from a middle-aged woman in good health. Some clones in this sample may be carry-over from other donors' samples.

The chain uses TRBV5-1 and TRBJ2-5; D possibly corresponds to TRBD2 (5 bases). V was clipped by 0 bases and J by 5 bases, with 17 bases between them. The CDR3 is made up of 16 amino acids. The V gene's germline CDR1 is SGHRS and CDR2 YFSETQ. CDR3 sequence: CASSLGFGVVAETQYF. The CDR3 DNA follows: TGCGCCAGCAGCTTGGGGTTCGGGGTGGTGGCGGAGACCCAGTACTTC.

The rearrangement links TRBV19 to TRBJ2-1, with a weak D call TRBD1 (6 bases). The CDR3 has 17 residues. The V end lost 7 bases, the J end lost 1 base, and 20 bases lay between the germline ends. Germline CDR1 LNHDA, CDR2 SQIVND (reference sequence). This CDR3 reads CASTYRAISGSYNEQFF. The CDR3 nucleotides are TGTGCCAGTACTTACAGGGCTATTTCCGGATCCTACAATGAGCAGTTCTTC.

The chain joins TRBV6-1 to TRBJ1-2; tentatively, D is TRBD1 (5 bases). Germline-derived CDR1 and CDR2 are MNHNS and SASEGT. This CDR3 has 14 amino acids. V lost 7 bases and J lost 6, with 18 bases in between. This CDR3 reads CASNPRGDPNGYTF. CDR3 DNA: TGTGCCAGCAATCCCCGGGGGGACCCCAATGGCTACACCTTC.

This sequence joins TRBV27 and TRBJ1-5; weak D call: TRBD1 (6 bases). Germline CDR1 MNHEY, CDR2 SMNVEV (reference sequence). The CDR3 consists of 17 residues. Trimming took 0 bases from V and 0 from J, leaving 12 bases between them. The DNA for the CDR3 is TGTGCCAGCAGTTTATCGGGGGGGCCGATTAGCAATCAGCCCCAGCATTTT. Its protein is CASSLSGGPISNQPQHF.

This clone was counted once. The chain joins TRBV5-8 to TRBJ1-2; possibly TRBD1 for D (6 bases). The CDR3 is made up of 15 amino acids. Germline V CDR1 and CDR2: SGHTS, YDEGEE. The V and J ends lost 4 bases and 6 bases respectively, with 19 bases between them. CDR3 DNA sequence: TGTGCCAGCAGCCCGACAGGTCACCCCAAGGATGGCTACACCTTC. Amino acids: CASSPTGHPKDGYTF.

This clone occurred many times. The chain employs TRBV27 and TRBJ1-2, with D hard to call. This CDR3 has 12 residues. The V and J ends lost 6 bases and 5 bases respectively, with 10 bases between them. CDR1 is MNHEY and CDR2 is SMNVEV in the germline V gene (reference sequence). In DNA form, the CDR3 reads TGTGCCAGCAGAGCAGAGGATTATGGCTACACCTTC. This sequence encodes CASRAEDYGYTF.

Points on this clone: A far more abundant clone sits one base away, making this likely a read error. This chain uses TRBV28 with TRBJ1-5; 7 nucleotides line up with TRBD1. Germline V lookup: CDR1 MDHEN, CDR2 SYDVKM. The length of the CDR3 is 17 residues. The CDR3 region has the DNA TGTGCCTGCAGTCTCAGGGGGGAGACAGTAGGCAATCAGCCCCAGCATTTT. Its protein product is CACSLRGETVGNQPQHF.

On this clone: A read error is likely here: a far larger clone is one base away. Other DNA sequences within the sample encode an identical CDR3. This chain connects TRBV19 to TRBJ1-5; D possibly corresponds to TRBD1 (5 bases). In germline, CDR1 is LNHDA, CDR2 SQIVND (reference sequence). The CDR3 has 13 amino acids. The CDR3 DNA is TGTGCCAGTAGAGACAGTTCCAATCAGCCTCAGCATTTT. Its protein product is CASRDSSNQPQHF.

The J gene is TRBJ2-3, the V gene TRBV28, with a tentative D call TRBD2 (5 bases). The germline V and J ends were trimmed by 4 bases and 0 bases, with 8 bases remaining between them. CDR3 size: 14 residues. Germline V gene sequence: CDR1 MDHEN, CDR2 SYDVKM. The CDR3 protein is CASSSGGSTDTQYF. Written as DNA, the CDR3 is TGTGCCAGCAGTTCGGGCGGGAGCACAGATACGCAGTATTTT.

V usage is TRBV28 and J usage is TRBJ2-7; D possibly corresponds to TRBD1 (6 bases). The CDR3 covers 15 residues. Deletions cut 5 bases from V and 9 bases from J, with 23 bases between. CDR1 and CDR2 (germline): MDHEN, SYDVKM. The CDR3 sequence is CASSVGHPRGPGQYF. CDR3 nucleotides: TGTGCCAGCAGTGTGGGACACCCTCGGGGACCCGGGCAGTACTTC.

This chain's CDR3 is CASSLAGWGRAVKTEAFF. The CDR3 DNA is TGTGCCAGCAGCTTGGCCGGGTGGGGGCGTGCGGTAAAGACTGAAGCTTTCTTT. The chain carries TRBV5-8 and TRBJ1-1; tentatively, D is TRBD1 (6 bases). Per the germline V gene, CDR1 is SGHTS and CDR2 is YDEGEE. Trimming cost V 0 bases and J 5 bases, with 23 bases left between them. CDR3 length: 18 residues.

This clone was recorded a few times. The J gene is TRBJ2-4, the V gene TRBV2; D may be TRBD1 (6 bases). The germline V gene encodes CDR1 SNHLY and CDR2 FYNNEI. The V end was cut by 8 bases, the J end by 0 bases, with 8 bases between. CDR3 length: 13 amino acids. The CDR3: CASWGLAKNIQYF. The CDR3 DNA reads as TGTGCCAGCTGGGGGCTAGCCAAAAACATTCAGTACTTC.

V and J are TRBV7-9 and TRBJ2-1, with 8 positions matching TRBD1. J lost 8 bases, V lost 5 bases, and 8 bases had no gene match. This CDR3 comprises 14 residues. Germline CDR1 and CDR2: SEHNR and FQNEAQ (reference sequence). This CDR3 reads CASSPQTGDDEQFF. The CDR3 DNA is TGTGCCAGCAGCCCCCAGACAGGGGATGATGAGCAGTTCTTC.

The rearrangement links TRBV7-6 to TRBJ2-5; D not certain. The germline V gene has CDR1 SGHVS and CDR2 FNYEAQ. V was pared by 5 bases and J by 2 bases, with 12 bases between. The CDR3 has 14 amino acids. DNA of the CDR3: TGTGCCAGCAGCCCTGTGTCGTTACAAGAGACCCAGTACTTC. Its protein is CASSPVSLQETQYF.

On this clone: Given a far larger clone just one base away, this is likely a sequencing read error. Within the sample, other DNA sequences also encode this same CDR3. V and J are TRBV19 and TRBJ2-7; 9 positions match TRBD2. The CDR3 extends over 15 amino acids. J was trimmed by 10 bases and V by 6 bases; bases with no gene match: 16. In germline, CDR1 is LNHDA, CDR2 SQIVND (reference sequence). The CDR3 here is CASSVLAGEGAEQYF. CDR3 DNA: TGTGCCAGTAGCGTTTTAGCGGGAGAGGGCGCCGAACAGTACTTC.

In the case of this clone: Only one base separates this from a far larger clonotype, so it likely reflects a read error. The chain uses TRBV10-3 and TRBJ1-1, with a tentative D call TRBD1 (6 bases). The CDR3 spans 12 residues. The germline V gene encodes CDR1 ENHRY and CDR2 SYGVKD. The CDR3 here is CGSQGPTPEAFF. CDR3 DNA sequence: TGTGGCAGCCAGGGGCCAACCCCTGAAGCTTTCTTT.

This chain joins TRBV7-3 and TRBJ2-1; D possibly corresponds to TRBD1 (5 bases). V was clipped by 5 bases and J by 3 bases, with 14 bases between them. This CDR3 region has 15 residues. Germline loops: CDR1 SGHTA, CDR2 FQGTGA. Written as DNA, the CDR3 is TGTGCCAGCAGCCGAACAGGTTCGGGCTACAATGAGCAGTTCTTC. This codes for CASSRTGSGYNEQFF.

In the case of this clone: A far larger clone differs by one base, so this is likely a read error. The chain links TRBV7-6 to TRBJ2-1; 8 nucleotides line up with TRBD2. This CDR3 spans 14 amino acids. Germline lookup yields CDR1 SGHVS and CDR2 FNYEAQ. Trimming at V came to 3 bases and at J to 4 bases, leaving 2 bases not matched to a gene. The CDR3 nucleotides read TGTGCCAGCAGCTTTAGCGGGACATACAATGAGCAGTTCTTC. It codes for CASSFSGTYNEQFF.

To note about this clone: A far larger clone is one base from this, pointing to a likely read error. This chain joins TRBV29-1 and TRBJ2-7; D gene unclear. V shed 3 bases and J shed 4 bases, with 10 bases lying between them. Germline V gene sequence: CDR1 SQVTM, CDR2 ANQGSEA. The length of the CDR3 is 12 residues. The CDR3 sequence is CSVEAHGYEQYF. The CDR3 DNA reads TGCAGCGTTGAGGCCCACGGTTACGAGCAGTACTTC.

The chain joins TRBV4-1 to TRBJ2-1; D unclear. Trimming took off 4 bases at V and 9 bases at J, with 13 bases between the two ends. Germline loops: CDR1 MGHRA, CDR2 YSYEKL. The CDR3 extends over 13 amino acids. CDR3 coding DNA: TGCGCCAGCAGCCGAGGAAACACTGGTGAGCAGTTCTTC. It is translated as CASSRGNTGEQFF.

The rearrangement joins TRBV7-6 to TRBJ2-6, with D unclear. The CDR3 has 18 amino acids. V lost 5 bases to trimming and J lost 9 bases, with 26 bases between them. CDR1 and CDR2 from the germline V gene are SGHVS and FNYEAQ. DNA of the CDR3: TGTGCCAGCAGCATTTTCTTTGAATCCACAAAGTCGGGCAACGTCCTGACTTTC. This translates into CASSIFFESTKSGNVLTF.

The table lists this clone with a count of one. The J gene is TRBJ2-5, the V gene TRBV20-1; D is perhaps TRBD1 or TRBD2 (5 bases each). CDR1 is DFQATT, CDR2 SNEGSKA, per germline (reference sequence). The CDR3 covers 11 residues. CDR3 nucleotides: TGCACTCCCTGGGGACCAGAGACCCAGTACTTC. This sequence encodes CTPWGPETQYF.

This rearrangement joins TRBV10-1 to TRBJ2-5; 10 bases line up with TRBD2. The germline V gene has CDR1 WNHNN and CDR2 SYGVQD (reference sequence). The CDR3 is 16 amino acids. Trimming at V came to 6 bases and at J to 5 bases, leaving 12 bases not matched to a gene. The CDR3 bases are TGCGCCAGCAGACTAGCGGGAAACCATGGGGGGGAGACCCAGTACTTC. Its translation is CASRLAGNHGGETQYF.

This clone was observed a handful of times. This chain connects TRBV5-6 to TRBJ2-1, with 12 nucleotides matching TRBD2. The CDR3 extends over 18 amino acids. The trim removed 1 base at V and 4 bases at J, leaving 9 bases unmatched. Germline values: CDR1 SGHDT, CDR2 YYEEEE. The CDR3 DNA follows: TGTGCCAGCAGCTTGCGGGCTAGCGGGAGGGCATGGTACAATGAGCAGTTCTTC. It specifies CASSLRASGRAWYNEQFF. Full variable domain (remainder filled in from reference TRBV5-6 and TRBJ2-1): DAGVTQSPTHLIKTRGQQVTLRCSPKSGHDTVSWYQQALGQGPQFIFQYYEEEERQRGNFPDRFSGHQFPNYSSELNVNALLLGDSALYLCASSLRASGRAWYNEQFFGPGTRLTVL.

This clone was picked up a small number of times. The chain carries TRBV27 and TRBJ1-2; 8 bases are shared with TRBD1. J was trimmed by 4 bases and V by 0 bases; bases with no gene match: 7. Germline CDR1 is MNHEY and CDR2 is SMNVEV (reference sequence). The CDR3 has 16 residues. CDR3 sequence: CASSLSGRGPGYGYTF. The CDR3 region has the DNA TGTGCCAGCAGTTTATCCGGCAGGGGGCCGGGCTATGGCTACACCTTC.

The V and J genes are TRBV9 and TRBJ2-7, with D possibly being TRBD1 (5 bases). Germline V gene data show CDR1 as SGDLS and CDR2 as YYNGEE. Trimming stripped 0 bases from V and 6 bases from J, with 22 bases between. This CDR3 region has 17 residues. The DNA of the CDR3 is TGTGCCAGCAGCGTAGCAATAGATAGGGGTTTAGTACGCGAGCAGTACTTC. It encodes CASSVAIDRGLVREQYF.

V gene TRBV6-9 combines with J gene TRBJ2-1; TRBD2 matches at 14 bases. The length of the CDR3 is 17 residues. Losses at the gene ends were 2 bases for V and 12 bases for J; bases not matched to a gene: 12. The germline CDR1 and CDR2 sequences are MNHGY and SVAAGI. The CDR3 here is CASSYPEGGTSGRRQFF. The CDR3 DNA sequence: TGTGCCAGCAGTTATCCCGAAGGCGGGACTAGCGGGAGAAGGCAGTTCTTC.